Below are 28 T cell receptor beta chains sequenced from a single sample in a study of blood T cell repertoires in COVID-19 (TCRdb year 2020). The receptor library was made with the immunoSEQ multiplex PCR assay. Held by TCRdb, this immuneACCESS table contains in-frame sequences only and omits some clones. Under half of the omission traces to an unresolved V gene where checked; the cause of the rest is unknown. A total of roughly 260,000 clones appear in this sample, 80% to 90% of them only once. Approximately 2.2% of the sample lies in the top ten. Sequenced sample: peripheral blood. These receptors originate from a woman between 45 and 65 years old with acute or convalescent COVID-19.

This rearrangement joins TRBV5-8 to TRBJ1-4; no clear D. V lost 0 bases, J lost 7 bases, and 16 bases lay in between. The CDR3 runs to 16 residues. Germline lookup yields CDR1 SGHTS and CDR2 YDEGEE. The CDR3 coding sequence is TGTGCCAGCAGCTTGGCCCGAGGGATTAGTAGTGAAAAACTGTTTTTT. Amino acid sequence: CASSLARGISSEKLFF.

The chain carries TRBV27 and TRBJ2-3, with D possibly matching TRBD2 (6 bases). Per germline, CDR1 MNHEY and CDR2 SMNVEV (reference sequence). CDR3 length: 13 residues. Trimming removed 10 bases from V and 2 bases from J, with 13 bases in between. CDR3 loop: CAIGLKATDTQYF. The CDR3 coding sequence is TGTGCCATAGGACTAAAGGCCACAGATACGCAGTATTTT.

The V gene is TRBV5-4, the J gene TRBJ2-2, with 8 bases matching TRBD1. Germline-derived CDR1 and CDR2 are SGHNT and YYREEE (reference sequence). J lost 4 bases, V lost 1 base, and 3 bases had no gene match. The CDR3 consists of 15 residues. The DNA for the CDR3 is TGTGCCAGCAGCTTGACCGGACAGGGCACCGGGGAGCTGTTTTTT. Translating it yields CASSLTGQGTGELFF.

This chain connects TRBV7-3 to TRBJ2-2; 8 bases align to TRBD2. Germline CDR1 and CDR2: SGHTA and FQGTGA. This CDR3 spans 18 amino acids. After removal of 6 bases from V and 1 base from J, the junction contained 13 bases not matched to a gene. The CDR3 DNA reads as TGTGCCAGCAGTCGGCAATCTATAGCGGGACTGAACACCGGGGAGCTGTTTTTT. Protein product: CASSRQSIAGLNTGELFF.

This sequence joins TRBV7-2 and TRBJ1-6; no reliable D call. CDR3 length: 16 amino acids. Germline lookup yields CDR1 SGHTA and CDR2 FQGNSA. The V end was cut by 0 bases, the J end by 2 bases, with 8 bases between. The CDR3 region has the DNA TGTGCCAGCAGCTTAGCCTTTAGCGCCTATAATTCACCCCTCCACTTT. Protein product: CASSLAFSAYNSPLHF.

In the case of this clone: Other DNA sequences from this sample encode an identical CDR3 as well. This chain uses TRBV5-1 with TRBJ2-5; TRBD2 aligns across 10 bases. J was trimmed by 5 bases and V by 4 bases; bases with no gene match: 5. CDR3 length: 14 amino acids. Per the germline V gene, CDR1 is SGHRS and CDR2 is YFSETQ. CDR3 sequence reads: CASSLTSGKETQYF. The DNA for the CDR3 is TGCGCCAGCAGCCTTACTAGCGGGAAGGAGACCCAGTACTTC.

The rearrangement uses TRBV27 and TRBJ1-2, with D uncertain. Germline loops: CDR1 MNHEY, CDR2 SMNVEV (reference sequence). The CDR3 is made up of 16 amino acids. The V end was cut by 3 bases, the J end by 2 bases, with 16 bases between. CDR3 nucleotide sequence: TGTGCCAGCAGTTTGCGGGGTACGGACCAAAACTATGGCTACACCTTC. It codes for CASSLRGTDQNYGYTF.

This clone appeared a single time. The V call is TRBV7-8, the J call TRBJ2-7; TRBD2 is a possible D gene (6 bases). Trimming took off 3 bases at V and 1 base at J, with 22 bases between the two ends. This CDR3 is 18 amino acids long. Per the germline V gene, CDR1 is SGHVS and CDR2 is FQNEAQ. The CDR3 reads CASSFSPTRTPRSYEQYF. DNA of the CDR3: TGTGCCAGCAGCTTTTCCCCGACTAGGACACCAAGGTCCTACGAGCAGTACTTC.

The CDR3 protein is CATSDPSGRGNNEQFF. In nucleotides, the CDR3 is TGTGCCACCAGTGACCCAAGCGGGAGAGGGAACAATGAGCAGTTCTTC. The V call is TRBV24-1, the J call TRBJ2-1, with TRBD2 identical over 8 bases. Germline V CDR1 and CDR2: KGHDR, SFDVKD. The CDR3 runs to 16 residues. Trimming at V came to 4 bases and at J to 5 bases, leaving 9 bases not matched to a gene.

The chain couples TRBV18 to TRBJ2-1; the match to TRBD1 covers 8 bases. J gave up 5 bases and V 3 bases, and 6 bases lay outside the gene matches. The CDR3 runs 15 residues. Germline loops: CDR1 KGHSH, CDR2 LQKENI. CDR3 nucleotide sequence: TGTGCCAGCTCACCTGCCGGGACAGGTAACAATGAGCAGTTCTTC. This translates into CASSPAGTGNNEQFF.

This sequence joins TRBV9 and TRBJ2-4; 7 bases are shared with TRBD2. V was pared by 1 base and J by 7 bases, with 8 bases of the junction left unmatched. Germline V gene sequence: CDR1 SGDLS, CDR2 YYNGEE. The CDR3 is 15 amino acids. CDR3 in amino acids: CASSVTGEGWNIQYF. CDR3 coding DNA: TGTGCCAGCAGCGTAACCGGGGAGGGTTGGAACATTCAGTACTTC.

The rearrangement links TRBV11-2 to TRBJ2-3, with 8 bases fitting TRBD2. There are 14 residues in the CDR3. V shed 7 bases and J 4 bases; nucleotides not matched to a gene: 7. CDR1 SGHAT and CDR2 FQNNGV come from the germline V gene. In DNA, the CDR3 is TGTGCCAGCACTGCGACTAGCGCAGCAGATACGCAGTATTTT. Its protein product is CASTATSAADTQYF.

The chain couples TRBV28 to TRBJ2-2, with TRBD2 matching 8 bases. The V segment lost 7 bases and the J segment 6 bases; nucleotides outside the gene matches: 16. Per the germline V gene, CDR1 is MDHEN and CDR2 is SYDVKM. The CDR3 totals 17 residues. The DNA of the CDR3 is TGTGCCAGCACCGTTGTTGGCCGTGGACTAGCTCCCGGGGAGCTGTTTTTT. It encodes CASTVVGRGLAPGELFF.

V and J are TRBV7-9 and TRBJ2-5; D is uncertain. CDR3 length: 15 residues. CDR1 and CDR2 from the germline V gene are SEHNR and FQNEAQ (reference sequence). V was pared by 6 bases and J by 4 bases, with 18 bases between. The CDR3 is CASSRGSRSRETQYF. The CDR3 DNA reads TGTGCCAGCAGTCGTGGGTCTCGGAGTCGAGAGACCCAGTACTTC.

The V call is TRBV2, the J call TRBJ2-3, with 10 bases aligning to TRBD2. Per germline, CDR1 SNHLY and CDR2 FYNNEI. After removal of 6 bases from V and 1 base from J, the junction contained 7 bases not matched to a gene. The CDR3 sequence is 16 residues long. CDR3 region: CASRKLAGAGTDTQYF. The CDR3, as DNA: TGTGCCAGCAGGAAGCTAGCGGGAGCTGGCACAGATACGCAGTATTTT.

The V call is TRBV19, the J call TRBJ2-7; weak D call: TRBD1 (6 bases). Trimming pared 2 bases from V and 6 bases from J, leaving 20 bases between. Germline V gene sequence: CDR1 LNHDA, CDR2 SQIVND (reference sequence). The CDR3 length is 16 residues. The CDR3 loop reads CASSIKAGTHLSEQYF. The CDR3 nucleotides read TGTGCCAGTAGTATAAAAGCCGGGACACATCTGAGCGAGCAGTACTTC.

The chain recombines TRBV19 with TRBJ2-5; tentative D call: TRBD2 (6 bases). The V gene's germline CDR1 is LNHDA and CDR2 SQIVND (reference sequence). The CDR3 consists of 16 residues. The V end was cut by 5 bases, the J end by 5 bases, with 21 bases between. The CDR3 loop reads CASSSSGSGGGETQYF. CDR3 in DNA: TGTGCCAGTAGTTCAAGCGGGTCCGGGGGTGGGGAGACCCAGTACTTC.

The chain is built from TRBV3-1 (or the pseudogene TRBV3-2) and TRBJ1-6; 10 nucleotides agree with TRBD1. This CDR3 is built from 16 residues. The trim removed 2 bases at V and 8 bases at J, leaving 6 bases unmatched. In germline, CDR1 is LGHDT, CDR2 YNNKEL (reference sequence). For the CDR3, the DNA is TGTGCCAGCAGCCAACGCCGGGACAGGGGTGATTCACCCCTCCACTTT. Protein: CASSQRRDRGDSPLHF.

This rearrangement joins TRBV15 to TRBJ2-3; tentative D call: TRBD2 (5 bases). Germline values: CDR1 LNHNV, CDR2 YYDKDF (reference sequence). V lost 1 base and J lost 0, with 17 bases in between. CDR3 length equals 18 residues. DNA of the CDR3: TGTGCCACCAGCAGAGTCCCCCTGGCGGGCGGTAGCACAGATACGCAGTATTTT. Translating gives CATSRVPLAGGSTDTQYF.

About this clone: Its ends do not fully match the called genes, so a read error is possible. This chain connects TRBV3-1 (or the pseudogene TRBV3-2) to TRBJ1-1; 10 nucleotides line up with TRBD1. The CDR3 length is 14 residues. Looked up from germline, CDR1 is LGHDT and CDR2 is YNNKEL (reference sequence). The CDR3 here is CASSQLNRDRGYLF. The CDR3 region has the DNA TGTGCCAGCAGCCAACTCAACCGGGACAGGGGATATCTCTTT.

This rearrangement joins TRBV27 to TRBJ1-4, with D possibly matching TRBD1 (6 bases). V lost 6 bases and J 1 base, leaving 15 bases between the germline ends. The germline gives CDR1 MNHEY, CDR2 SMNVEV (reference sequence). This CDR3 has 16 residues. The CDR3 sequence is CASSQGGGGTNEKLFF. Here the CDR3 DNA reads TGTGCCAGCAGCCAAGGGGGGGGTGGAACTAATGAAAAACTGTTTTTT.

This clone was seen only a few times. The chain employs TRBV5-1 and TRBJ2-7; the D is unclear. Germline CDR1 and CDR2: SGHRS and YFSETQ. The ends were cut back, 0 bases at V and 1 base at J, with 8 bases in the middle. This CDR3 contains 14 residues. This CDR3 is CASSLDRSSYEQYF. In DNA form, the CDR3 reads TGCGCCAGCAGCTTGGACCGTAGTTCCTACGAGCAGTACTTC.

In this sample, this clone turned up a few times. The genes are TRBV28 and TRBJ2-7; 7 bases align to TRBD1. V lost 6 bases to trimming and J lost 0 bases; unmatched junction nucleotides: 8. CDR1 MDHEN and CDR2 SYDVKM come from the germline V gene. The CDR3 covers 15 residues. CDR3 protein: CASSRGQRSSYEQYF. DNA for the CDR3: TGTGCCAGCAGCCGGGGACAGAGGAGCTCCTACGAGCAGTACTTC. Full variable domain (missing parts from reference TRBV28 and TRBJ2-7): DVKVTQSSRYLVKRTGEKVFLECVQDMDHENMFWYRQDPGLGLRLIYFSYDVKMKEKGDIPEGYSVSREKKERFSLILESASTNQTSMYLCASSRGQRSSYEQYFGPGTRLTVT.

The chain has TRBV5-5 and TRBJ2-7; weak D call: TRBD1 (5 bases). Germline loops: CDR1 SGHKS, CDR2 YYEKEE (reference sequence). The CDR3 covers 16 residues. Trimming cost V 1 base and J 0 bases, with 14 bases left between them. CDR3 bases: TGTGCCAGCAGCTTGCTCGACAGTTCGAGCTCCTACGAGCAGTACTTC. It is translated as CASSLLDSSSSYEQYF.

In DNA form, the CDR3 reads TGTGCCAGCAGTTTATTCGGGACTCCGGAGGGCTACACCTTC. Amino acids: CASSLFGTPEGYTF. This chain links TRBV27 with TRBJ1-2; tentatively, D is TRBD1 (5 bases). Germline loops: CDR1 MNHEY, CDR2 SMNVEV (reference sequence). The CDR3 runs to 14 residues. V was pared by 1 base and J by 8 bases, with 14 bases between.

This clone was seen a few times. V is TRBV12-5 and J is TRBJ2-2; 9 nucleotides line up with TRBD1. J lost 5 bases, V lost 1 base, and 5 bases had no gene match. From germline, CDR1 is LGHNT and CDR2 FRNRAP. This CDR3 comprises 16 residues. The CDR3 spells CASGLGRTGDTGELFF. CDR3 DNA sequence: TGTGCTAGTGGTTTGGGACGGACAGGGGATACCGGGGAGCTGTTTTTT.

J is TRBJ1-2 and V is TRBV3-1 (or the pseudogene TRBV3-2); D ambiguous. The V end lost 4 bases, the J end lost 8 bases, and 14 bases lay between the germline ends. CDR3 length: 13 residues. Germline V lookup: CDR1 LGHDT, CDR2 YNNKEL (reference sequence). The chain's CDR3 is CASSPSRESGYTF. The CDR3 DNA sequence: TGTGCCAGCAGCCCCAGCCGGGAGTCGGGCTACACCTTC.

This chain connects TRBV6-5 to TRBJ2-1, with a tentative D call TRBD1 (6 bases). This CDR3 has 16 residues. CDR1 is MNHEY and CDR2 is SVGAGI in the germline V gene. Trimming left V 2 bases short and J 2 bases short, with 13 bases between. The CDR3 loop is CASSYRQGLPYNEQFF. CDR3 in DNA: TGTGCCAGCAGTTACCGGCAGGGGCTGCCCTACAATGAGCAGTTCTTC.